This T cell receptor (beta chain) originates from a study of T cells in women clearing cervical HPV infection. The CDR3 covers 17 residues. Germline V CDR1 and CDR2: MGHRA, YSYEKL. J lost 8 bases, V lost 0 bases, and 11 bases had no gene match. Libraries were prepared by immunoSEQ multiplex PCR; TCRdb keeps only in-frame clonotypes and omits some of them. The sample table includes around 28,000 clones. Regarding this clone: The read comes to an end 3 residues before the CDR3 does, leaving the germline J gene to fill in the end.

The gene calls are TRBV4-1 and TRBJ2-1, with 9 bases lining up with TRBD2. The receptor was isolated from a woman between 18 and 70 years old with a cervical HPV16 infection that either progressed to CIN3+ or cleared (not recorded which). Sequencing was carried out using blood buffy coat. This chain's CDR3 is CASSQEPPLAGYYEQFF. Incomplete CDR3 DNA: TGCGCCAGCAGCCAAGAGCCCCCCCTAGCGGGGTATTATGAG.